This TCR beta chain was identified during a study of blood T cells in healthy people across ages (dated by TCRdb to between 2014 and 2017). Turning to the overall study: In model experiments, template switching captured about one uniquely barcoded TCR beta cDNA molecule for every two T cells. The study measured age-related changes in TCR beta repertoire diversity using deep sequencing normalized with unique cDNA molecular identifiers. The donors were split into four age groups: young (average 16 years), middle-aged (more than 35), aged (more than 55) and long-lived (under 85). For two donors (one aged 18 to 29 and one aged 80 or older), the study analyzed two additional independent replicas of 1 million unique cDNA reads from the same blood draw. Summary of the overall study and its limitations: There was a strong correlation between observed TCR beta diversity and the percentage of naive T cells measured by flow cytometry. Because donor CMV infection status was unknown, age-related changes in expanded clonotypes were potentially confounded. Estimates of total diversity from one million sequenced T cells were regarded as lower bounds and underestimates. The long-lived group showed more naive CD4+ T cells, fewer expanded clones and increased TCR diversity than the aged group, suggesting age selection. Observed TCR beta diversity per million T cells fell roughly linearly with age, and a significant reduction was already apparent by age about 36. Bulk unsorted PBMC profiling prevented conclusive comparison of naive and antigen-experienced compartments.

Donors were 39 systemically healthy Caucasian individuals from Russia aged roughly 6 to 90 years. Roughly 9 milliliters of peripheral blood were drawn from each donor into EDTA-treated Vacutainer tubes. Ficoll-Paque density-gradient centrifugation was used to isolate PBMCs, with at least 6.5 million per sample. Trizol reagent was used to extract total RNA from the PBMCs, yielding at least 5 micrograms per sample. The percentages of naive CD45RAhigh/CD27high T cells were determined by flow cytometry on a PBMC aliquot from every donor. Library prep was done by 5' RACE. TCRdb names Illumina HiSeq 2500 as the instrument used. A second PCR of roughly 7 to 11 cycles was performed with a sample-barcoded 5' primer and a J-beta primer mix. A unique molecular identifier was introduced onto each TCR beta cDNA molecule by a template-switch 5' adaptor carrying 12 random nucleotides. Each sample yielded at least 3 million CDR3-containing paired-end reads. First-strand cDNA synthesis was performed from all RNA using the Mint cDNA synthesis kit, with priming by a TRBC-specific oligonucleotide. Following uracil-DNA glycosylase treatment, a first 18-cycle PCR with universal primers M1SS and BC2_uni_R was performed on all cDNA. The published analysis was carried out like this. For normalization, 1 million high-quality reads were randomly selected from each sample, with every read carrying a distinct molecular identifier. Instead of being binned into consensus sequences, reads that shared molecular identifiers were thrown out. CDR3 identification, clonotype clustering and error correction used MiTCR with a Q25 quality threshold and the strictest error-elimination algorithm. A nonparametric unseen species model with Euler transformation was used to estimate a lower bound on total TCR beta diversity. TCRdb reran the public reads through fastp at Q25 and MiXCR, keeping productive beta chains. Each CDR3 protein gets just one entry, which takes the most common genes and DNA from the rows behind it. The V and J calls come from TCRdb's annotation, not from the publication. The sample yields 750,000 to 950,000 distinct CDR3 sequences; around 24% were counted once. The ten largest account for 2.5% to 3.5% of the sample.

This clonotype has a handful of counts. There is no known antigen for this receptor. It has no much larger one-base neighbor in the sample; base qualities were not kept. The V end loses 3 bases and the J end loses 6 bases, and a stretch of 11 bases separates them. The germline V gene (reference sequence) sets CDR1 to DFQATT and CDR2 to SNEGSKA. Including cysteine and phenylalanine, the CDR3 has 13 amino acids. The retained sequence is limited to the CDR3, 39 bases, with the frame set at the first base. This sample also appeared in a second study, on T cells of mothers and their children. Reported in the second study: Nine systemically healthy Caucasian individuals, comprising three mothers and their six children, were included as donors. cDNA synthesis consumed the entire amount of extracted RNA, loaded at approximately 1.6 ug RNA in each 15 ul reaction. In the second PCR, the M1S primer introduced both the sample barcodes and 2-4 random nucleotides. Each mother yielded over 8.5 million TCR beta CDR3 reads and each child 2.5 million to 3 million reads. Thymic selection shapes the output of TCR recombination in a similar way in related and unrelated pairs, and inherited differences have a minor effect. Normalized repertoire overlap was always slightly but never significantly higher in related than unrelated mother-child pairs. With a sensitivity of about 100 clones per million clonotypes, no persistent microchimeric T cell clones were detected. In the study, deep NGS was used to compare the TCR beta repertoires of mothers and children, and features distinguishing related mother-child pairs from unrelated individuals were sought. On average, the children were about 10 +/- 4 years old, while the mothers were approximately 41 +/- 4 years old. After adapters were ligated using NEBNext reagents, the libraries underwent 100+100 nt paired-end sequencing on an Illumina HiSeq 2000. To prevent cross-contamination, the mother and child libraries were prepared one month apart and sequenced in separate runs. For each donor, between about 450,000 and 2,300,000 distinct TCR beta clonotypes were identified. Naive TCR beta clonotypes were estimated from low-frequency clonotypes matched to each donor's FACS-determined naive share, without sorting.

The chain is made from TRBV20-1 and TRBJ1-4, with no D gene named confidently. Material for sequencing was blood. This clonotype originated in a boy aged 5-17 years in good health. The DNA reads as follows: TGCAGTGCTAGTCGGCGGGCTGATGAAAAACTGTTTTTT. Its protein reads: CSASRRADEKLFF.